The clone carrying this T cell receptor beta chain came up a few times. Its antigen is unidentified. These data belong to a study of molecular identifiers for immune sequencing clone quantification. Study-wide results and limits: Among effectors, clones above 20 RNA copies held over 97% of molecules; among naive cells, under 1%.

The authors built bulk TCR libraries by previously described methods with listed TCR primers. MiXCR, applied by TCRdb to the PCR reads, yields one record per CDR3 protein. The sample carries just over 40,000 distinct CDR3 sequences, approximately 24% recorded once. CDR1 and CDR2 from the germline V gene are PRHDT and FYEKMQ (reference sequence). The CDR3 runs 16 residues. Trimming stripped 5 bases from V and 2 bases from J, with 18 bases between. In the sort, naive CD8 T cells were defined as CD8+CD4-CCR7+CD45RA+. The TCR was taken from a human donor in good health. Some libraries in this study had Jurkat cell RNA spiked in. J is TRBJ1-2 and V is TRBV13; D might be TRBD1 (5 bases). The sample taken for sequencing was naive CD8+ T cells from blood, with Jurkat cell RNA spiked in. The subset: FACS-sorted CD8+CD4-CCR7+CD45RA+ naive T cells. The CDR3 reads CASSLGTDGVNYGYTF. DNA for the CDR3: TGTGCCAGCAGCCTGGGGACCGACGGTGTCAACTATGGCTACACCTTC. Combining the CDR3 with reference TRBV13 and TRBJ1-2 gives the whole variable domain AAGVIQSPRHLIKEKRETATLKCYPIPRHDTVYWYQQGPGQDPQFLISFYEKMQSDKGSIPDRFSAQQFSDYHSELNMSSLELGDSALYFCASSLGTDGVNYGYTFGSGTRLTVV.